This TCR beta chain appears in the sequencing data of a study of blood T cell repertoires in COVID-19. About the research overall: The United States, Italy and Spain supplied acute and convalescent COVID-19 samples. From T cells, B-cell-depleted T cells, or PBMCs came the material, which was cDNA or gDNA.

Some clones are missing from TCRdb's copy, which holds only in-frame ones; the method was immunoSEQ multiplex PCR. The data show 300,000 or so clones, with roughly nine tenths seen just once and 2.2% held by the top ten. Germline V gene lookup returns CDR1 SGHRS and CDR2 YFSETQ. This CDR3 has 16 residues. The V segment lost 2 bases and the J segment 7 bases; nucleotides outside the gene matches: 8. Patients of the Seattle cohort, enrolled during active infection, were followed longitudinally. The chain recombines TRBV5-1 with TRBJ2-2; TRBD1 aligns across 10 bases. This sequence was found in a young woman with COVID-19, enrolled during active disease. Sequenced input: peripheral blood. The CDR3 protein is CASSLQLTGGHGELFF. DNA for the CDR3: TGCGCCAGCAGCTTACAATTGACAGGGGGCCACGGGGAGCTGTTTTTT.